This T cell receptor (beta chain) was sequenced for a study of regulatory T cells in long-lasting Graves disease. This clonotype was recorded many times. Time point here: newly diagnosed GD, antithyroid drugs for less than 3 months. With RNA extracted from PBMCs as input, the TCR library was made. Trimming at V came to 5 bases and at J to 5 bases, leaving 11 bases not matched to a gene. This CDR3 comprises 15 residues. CDR1 is SGHVS and CDR2 is FQNEAQ in the germline V gene. Relying on iRepertoire HTBI primers and Arm-PCR of CDR3 regions, the team built TCR beta libraries. TCRdb called the multiplex PCR reads again in MiXCR, with one record for every CDR3 protein. The sample yields fewer than 550,000 distinct CDR3 sequences, about 15% seen once. This sample also belongs to another study, concerning T cells in Graves' hyperthyroidism and ophthalmopathy.

The rearrangement uses TRBV7-8 and TRBJ1-1, with TRBD1 matching 7 bases. This sample comprised peripheral blood mononuclear cells (PBMCs), obtained at new diagnosis, from a patient treated with antithyroid drugs. This TCR was sampled from a woman aged 35-65 years with Graves disease. The CDR3 protein is CASSLGQVVVTEAFF. CDR3 DNA: TGTGCCAGCAGCCTTGGACAGGTTGTTGTAACTGAAGCTTTCTTT.